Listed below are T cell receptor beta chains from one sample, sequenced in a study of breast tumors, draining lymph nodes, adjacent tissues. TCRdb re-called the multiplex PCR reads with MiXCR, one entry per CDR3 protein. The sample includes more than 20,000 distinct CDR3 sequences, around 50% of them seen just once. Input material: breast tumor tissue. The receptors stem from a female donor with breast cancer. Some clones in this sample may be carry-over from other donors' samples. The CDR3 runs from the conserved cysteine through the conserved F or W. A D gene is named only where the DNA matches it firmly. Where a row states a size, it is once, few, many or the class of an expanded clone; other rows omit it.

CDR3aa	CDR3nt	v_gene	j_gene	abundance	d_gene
CSAREAEISSEQYF	TGCAGTGCTAGAGAAGCGGAAATATCCTCCGAGCAGTACTTC	TRBV20-1	TRBJ2-7	.	.
CSAGGSNYGYTF	TGCAGTGCGGGAGGGAGTAACTATGGCTACACCTTC	TRBV20-1	TRBJ1-2	medium-sized	.
CASGGSGILETQYF	TGTGCCAGCGGGGGTAGCGGGATCTTGGAGACCCAGTACTTC	TRBV28	TRBJ2-5	many	TRBD2
CASRQARVTEAFF	TGCGCCAGCAGACAGGCCCGGGTCACTGAAGCTTTCTTT	TRBV10-2	TRBJ1-1	.	.
CASRGGVLGYTF	TGTGCCAGCAGGGGGGGAGTGTTGGGCTACACCTTC	TRBV2	TRBJ1-2	.	.
CSASGGSGNTIYF	TGCAGTGCTAGTGGAGGTTCTGGAAACACCATATATTTT	TRBV20-1	TRBJ1-3	.	.
CASSYSKDRYEQYF	TGTGCCAGCAGTTACTCGAAGGACAGATACGAGCAGTACTTC	TRBV6-5	TRBJ2-7	.	.
CASKEGFQGSYEQYF	TGTGCCAGCAAAGAAGGCTTCCAAGGCTCCTACGAGCAGTACTTC	TRBV6-4	TRBJ2-7	medium-sized	.
CSASGDRGGTDTQYF	TGCAGTGCTAGCGGGGACAGGGGGGGGACAGATACGCAGTATTTT	TRBV20-1	TRBJ2-3	.	TRBD1
CASGIAGARNEQFF	TGTGCCAGCGGAATAGCGGGCGCCCGCAATGAGCAGTTCTTC	TRBV7-3	TRBJ2-1	large	TRBD2
CASSPGGVSNEQFF	TGTGCCAGCAGCCCAGGGGGGGTCTCCAATGAGCAGTTCTTC	TRBV7-9	TRBJ2-1	.	.
CAAGGQGPSLGDTQYF	TGTGCCGCAGGAGGGCAGGGTCCCTCCCTAGGAGATACGCAGTATTTT	TRBV6-2/TRBV6-3	TRBJ2-3	medium-sized	.
CSVEDPTGYGNTIYF	TGCAGCGTTGAAGATCCGACAGGGTACGGAAACACCATATATTTT	TRBV29-1	TRBJ1-3	medium-sized	TRBD1
CASSLAAGLRDTIYF	TGCGCCAGCAGCTTGGCCGCCGGCCTTCGAGACACCATATATTTT	TRBV5-1	TRBJ1-3	.	.
CASRGDNYGYTF	TGTGCCAGCCGGGGGGATAACTATGGCTACACCTTC	TRBV2	TRBJ1-2	.	.
CASSEAASPGTGNRHQPQHF	TGTGCCAGCAGTGAAGCTGCGAGTCCCGGGACAGGGAATCGGCATCAGCCCCAGCATTTT	TRBV2	TRBJ1-5	medium-sized	TRBD1
CASGLLQGHGYTF	TGTGCCAGCGGTCTCCTACAGGGACACGGCTACACCTTC	TRBV6-5	TRBJ1-2	.	.
CASSVGGGNTIYF	TGTGCCAGCAGCGTTGGAGGTGGAAACACCATATATTTT	TRBV9	TRBJ1-3	.	.
CASSVDETYGYTF	TGTGCCAGCAGCGTAGATGAAACTTATGGCTACACCTTC	TRBV9	TRBJ1-2	.	.
CSARAQSTDTQYF	TGCAGTGCCCGAGCACAGAGCACAGATACGCAGTATTTT	TRBV20-1	TRBJ2-3	.	.
CASTQQARQPQHF	TGTGCCAGCACACAACAGGCTAGGCAGCCCCAGCATTTT	TRBV2	TRBJ1-5	.	.
CASSMNRQPQHF	TGTGCCAGTAGTATGAACCGGCAGCCCCAGCATTTT	TRBV19	TRBJ1-5	.	.
CSAEEEVASEQYF	TGCAGTGCTGAGGAAGAGGTAGCTAGCGAGCAGTACTTC	TRBV20-1	TRBJ2-7	.	.
CASSTADRAYEQYF	TGCGCCAGCAGCACTGCTGACAGGGCCTACGAGCAGTACTTC	TRBV4-1	TRBJ2-7	.	TRBD1
CSARDLEGLAGGASTDTQYF	TGCAGTGCTAGAGATTTAGAGGGACTAGCGGGAGGAGCTAGCACAGATACGCAGTATTTT	TRBV20-1	TRBJ2-3	once	TRBD2
CASSFIRVLNTEAFF	TGTGCCAGCAGCTTTATCAGAGTCCTGAACACTGAAGCTTTCTTT	TRBV7-2	TRBJ1-1	many	.
CASSLIPADYGYTF	TGCGCCAGCAGCTTGATTCCGGCAGACTATGGCTACACCTTC	TRBV5-1	TRBJ1-2	.	.
CSAWTGNYGYTF	TGCAGTGCCTGGACAGGGAACTATGGCTACACCTTC	TRBV20-1	TRBJ1-2	medium-sized	TRBD1
CASSLGRGQETQYF	TGTGCCAGCAGCTTAGGAAGGGGTCAAGAGACCCAGTACTTC	TRBV11-1	TRBJ2-5	many	.
CASSLDRRSASPLHF	TGCGCCAGCAGCTTGGATCGGAGAAGCGCCTCACCCCTCCACTTT	TRBV5-1	TRBJ1-6	medium-sized	.
CASSHQRERYEQYF	TGTGCCAGCAGTCACCAGCGGGAAAGATACGAGCAGTACTTC	TRBV6-5	TRBJ2-7	many	TRBD2
CASSPGGGFGNTIYF	TGCGCCAGCAGCCCGGGGGGGGGCTTTGGAAACACCATATATTTT	TRBV5-1	TRBJ1-3	many	.
CSARGGQGTGELFF	TGCAGTGCTAGAGGGGGGCAGGGCACCGGGGAGCTGTTTTTT	TRBV20-1	TRBJ2-2	.	.